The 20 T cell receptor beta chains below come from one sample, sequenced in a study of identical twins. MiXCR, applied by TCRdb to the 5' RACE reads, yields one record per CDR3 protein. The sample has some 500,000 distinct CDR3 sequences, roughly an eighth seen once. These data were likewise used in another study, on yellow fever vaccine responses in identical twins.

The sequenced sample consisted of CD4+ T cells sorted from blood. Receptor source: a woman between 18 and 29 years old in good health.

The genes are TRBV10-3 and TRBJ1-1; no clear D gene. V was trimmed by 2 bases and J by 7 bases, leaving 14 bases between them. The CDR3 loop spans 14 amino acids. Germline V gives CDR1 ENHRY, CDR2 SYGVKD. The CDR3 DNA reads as TGTGCCATCAGTGAGGTGGGCGGAAAGAGTGAAGCTTTCTTT. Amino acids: CAISEVGGKSEAFF.

The CDR3 DNA follows: TGTGCCAGCAGCTTAAATGAGTGGGGCGAGCAGTACTTC. As protein: CASSLNEWGEQYF. The J gene is TRBJ2-7, the V gene TRBV7-3; D is unresolved. Germline CDR1 SGHTA, CDR2 FQGTGA. V lost 1 base, J lost 6 bases, and 10 bases lay in between. The CDR3 has 13 residues.

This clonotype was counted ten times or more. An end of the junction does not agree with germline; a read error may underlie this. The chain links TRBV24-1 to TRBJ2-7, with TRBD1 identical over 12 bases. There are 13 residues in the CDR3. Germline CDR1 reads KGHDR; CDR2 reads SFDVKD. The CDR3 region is CATGTGGSHEQYF. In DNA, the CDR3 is TGTGCCACCGGGACAGGGGGCTCCCACGAGCAGTACTTC.

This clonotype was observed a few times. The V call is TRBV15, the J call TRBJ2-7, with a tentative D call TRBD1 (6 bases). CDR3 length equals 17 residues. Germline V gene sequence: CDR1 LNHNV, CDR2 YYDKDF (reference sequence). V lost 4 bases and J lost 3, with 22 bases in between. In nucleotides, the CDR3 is TGTGCCACCAGCAAACTATTAGCCGGGACAACCCTCTACGAGCAGTACTTC. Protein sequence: CATSKLLAGTTLYEQYF.

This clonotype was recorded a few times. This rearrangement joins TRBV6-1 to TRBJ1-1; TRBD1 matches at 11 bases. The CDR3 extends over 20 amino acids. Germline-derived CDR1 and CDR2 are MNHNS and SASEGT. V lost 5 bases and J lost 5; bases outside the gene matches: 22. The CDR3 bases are TGTGCCAGCAGTAAGACACTAGCCGGGACAGGGGGGGTGTACAAGACTGAAGCTTTCTTT. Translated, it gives CASSKTLAGTGGVYKTEAFF.

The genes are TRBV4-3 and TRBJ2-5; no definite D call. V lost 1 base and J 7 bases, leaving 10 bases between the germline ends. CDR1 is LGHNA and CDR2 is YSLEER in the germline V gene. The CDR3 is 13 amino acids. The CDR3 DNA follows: TGCGCCAGCAGCCAAGGTCTCCTCAGGACCCAGTACTTC. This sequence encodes CASSQGLLRTQYF.

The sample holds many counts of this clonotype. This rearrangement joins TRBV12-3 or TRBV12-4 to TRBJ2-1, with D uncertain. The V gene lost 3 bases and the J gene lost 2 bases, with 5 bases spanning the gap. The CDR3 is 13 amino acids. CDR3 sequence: CASSFGTYNEQFF. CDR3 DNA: TGTGCCAGCAGTTTTGGGACCTACAATGAGCAGTTCTTC.

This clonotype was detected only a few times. Here the CDR3 DNA reads TGCGCCAGCAGCCACCCCCCCGGGGGGGTAAATGAGCAGTTCTTC. It is translated as CASSHPPGGVNEQFF. This chain joins TRBV4-3 and TRBJ2-1; 8 bases fit TRBD2. The J segment lost 7 bases and the V segment lost 3 bases, leaving 8 bases of the junction unmatched. Germline V gene data show CDR1 as LGHNA and CDR2 as YSLEER. This CDR3 is 15 amino acids long.

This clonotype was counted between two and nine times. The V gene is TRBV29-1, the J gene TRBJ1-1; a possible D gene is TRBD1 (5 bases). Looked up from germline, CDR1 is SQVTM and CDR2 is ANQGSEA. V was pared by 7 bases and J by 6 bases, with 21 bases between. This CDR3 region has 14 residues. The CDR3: CSAYGDHSTAEAFF. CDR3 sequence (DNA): TGCAGCGCGTATGGGGACCACTCAACTGCTGAAGCTTTCTTT.

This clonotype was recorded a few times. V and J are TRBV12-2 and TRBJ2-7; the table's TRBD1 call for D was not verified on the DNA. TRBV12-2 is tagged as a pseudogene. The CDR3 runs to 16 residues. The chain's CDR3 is CASRAPFPMGVHEQYF. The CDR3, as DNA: TGTGCAAGTCGCGCCCCATTCCCAATGGGGGTCCACGAGCAGTACTTC.

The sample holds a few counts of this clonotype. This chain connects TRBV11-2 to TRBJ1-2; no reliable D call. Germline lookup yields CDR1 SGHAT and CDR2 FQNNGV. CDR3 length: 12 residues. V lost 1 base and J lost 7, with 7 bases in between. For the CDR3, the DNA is TGTGCCAGCAGCTTAGTCGAGGGTGGCTACACCTTC. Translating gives CASSLVEGGYTF. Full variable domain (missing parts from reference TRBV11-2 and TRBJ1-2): EAGVAQSPRYKIIEKRQSVAFWCNPISGHATLYWYQQILGQGPKLLIQFQNNGVVDDSQLPKDRFSAERLKGVDSTLKIQPAKLEDSAVYLCASSLVEGGYTFGSGTRLTVV.

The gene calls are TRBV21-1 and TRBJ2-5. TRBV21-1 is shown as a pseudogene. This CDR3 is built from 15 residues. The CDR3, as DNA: TGTGCCAGCAGCAAAGCGCCTCCTAGGTGGGAGACCCAGTACTTC. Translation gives CASSKAPPRWETQYF.

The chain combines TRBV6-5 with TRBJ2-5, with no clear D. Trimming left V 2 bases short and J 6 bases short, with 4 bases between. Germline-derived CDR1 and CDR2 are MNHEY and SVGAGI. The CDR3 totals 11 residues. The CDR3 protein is CASSYQQTQYF. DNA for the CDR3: TGTGCCAGCAGTTACCAGCAGACCCAGTACTTC.

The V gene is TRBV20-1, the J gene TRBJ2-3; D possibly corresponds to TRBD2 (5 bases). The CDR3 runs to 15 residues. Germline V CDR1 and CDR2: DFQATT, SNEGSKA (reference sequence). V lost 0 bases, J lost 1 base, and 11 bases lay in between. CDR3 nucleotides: TGCAGTGCTAGAGATCAAGTGCGGGGCACAGATACGCAGTATTTT. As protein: CSARDQVRGTDTQYF.

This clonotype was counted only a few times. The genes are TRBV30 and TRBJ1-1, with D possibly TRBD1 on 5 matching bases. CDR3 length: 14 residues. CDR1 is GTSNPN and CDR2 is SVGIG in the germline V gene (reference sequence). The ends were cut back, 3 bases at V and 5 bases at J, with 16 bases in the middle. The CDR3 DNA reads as TGTGCCTGGAGCCCAAGAGGGAAGGGGACTGAAGCTTTCTTT. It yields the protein CAWSPRGKGTEAFF.

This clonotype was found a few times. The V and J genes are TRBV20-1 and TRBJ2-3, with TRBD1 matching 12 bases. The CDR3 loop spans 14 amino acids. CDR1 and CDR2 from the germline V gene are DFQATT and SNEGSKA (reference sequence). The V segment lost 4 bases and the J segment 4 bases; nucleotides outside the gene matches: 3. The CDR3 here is CSATGTGGPDTQYF. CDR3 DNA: TGCAGTGCTACCGGGACAGGGGGCCCAGATACGCAGTATTTT.

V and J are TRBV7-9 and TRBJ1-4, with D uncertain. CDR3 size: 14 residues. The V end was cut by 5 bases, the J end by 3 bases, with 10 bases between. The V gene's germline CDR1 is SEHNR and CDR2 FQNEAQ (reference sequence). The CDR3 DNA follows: TGTGCCAGCAGCCGCATATTCCCTAATGAAAAACTGTTTTTT. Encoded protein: CASSRIFPNEKLFF. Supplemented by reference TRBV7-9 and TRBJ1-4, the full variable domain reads DTGVSQNPRHKITKRGQNVTFRCDPISEHNRLYWYRQTLGQGPEFLTYFQNEAQLEKSRLLSDRFSAERPKGSFSTLEIQRTEQGDSAMYLCASSRIFPNEKLFFGSGTQLSVL.

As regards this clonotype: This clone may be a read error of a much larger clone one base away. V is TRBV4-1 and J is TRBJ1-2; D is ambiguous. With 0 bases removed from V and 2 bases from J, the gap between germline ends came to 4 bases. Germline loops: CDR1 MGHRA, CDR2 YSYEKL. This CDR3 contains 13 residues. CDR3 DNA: TGCGCCAGCAGCCAAGAGGAGAACTATGGCTACACCTTC. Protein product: CASSQEENYGYTF.

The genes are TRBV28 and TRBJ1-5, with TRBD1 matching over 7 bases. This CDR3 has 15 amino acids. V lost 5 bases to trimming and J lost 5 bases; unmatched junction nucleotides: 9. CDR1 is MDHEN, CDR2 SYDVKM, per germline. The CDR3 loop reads CASSPRRQGDQPQHF. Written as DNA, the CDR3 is TGTGCCAGCAGTCCGCGACGGCAGGGGGATCAGCCCCAGCATTTT. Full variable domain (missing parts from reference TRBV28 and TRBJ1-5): DVKVTQSSRYLVKRTGEKVFLECVQDMDHENMFWYRQDPGLGLRLIYFSYDVKMKEKGDIPEGYSVSREKKERFSLILESASTNQTSMYLCASSPRRQGDQPQHFGDGTRLSIL.

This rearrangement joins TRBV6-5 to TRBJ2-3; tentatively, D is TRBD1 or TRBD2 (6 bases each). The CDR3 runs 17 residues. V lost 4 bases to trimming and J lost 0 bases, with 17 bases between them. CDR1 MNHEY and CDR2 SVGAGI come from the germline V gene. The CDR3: CASSSRGNRESTDTQYF. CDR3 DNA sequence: TGTGCCAGCAGTTCTCGGGGGAACAGGGAAAGCACAGATACGCAGTATTTT.